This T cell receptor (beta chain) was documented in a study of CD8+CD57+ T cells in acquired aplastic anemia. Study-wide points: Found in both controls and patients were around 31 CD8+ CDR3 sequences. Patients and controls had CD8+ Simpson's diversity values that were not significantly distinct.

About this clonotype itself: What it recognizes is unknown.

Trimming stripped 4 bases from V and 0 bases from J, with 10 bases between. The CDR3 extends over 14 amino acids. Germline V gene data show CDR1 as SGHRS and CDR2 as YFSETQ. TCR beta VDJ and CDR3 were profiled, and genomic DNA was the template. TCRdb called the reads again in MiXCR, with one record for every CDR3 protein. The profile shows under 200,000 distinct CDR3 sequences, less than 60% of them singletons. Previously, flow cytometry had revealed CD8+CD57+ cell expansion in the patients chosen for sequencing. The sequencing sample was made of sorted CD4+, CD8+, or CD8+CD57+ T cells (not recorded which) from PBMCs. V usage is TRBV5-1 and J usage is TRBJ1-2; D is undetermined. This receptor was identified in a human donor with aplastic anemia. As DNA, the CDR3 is TGCGCCAGCAGCAAGGACGGAGCTAACTATGGCTACACCTTC. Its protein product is CASSKDGANYGYTF.